This T cell receptor beta chain emerged from a study of post-analysis software for immune sequencing data. Notes on this clonotype: The antigen is undetermined.

From germline, CDR1 is LGHNA and CDR2 YNFKEQ. The trim removed 1 base at V and 7 bases at J, leaving 5 bases unmatched. CDR3 length equals 16 residues. General study findings and limits: In patients, about 5 TRBV segments were more frequent than in controls, with TRBV5-6, TRBV5-1 and TRBV20-1 among them.

Carried by the TCR beta cDNA libraries were unique molecular identifiers. MiXCR was run by TCRdb on the PCR reads, yielding one entry per CDR3 protein. The sample has about 180,000 distinct CDR3 sequences; around 28% are singletons. Sequenced sample: blood. This clonotype originated in a girl aged 10 to 17 with multiple sclerosis. The rearrangement links TRBV4-2 to TRBJ1-6; TRBD1 aligns across 9 bases. The CDR3 reads CASSQGRDRVNSPLHF. The CDR3 region has the DNA TGTGCCAGCAGCCAAGGCCGGGACAGGGTAAATTCACCCCTCCACTTT.